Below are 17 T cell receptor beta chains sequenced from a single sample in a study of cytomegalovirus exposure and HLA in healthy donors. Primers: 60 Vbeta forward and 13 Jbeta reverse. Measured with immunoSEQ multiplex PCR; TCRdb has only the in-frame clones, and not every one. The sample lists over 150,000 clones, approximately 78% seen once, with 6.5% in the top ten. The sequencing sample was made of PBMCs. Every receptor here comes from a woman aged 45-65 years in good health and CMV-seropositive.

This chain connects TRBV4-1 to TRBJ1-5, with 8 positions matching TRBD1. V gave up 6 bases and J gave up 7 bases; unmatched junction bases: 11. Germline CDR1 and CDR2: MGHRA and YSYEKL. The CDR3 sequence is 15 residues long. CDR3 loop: CASRGEDRDAQPQHF. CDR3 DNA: TGCGCCAGCAGGGGAGAGGACAGGGACGCCCAGCCCCAGCATTTT.

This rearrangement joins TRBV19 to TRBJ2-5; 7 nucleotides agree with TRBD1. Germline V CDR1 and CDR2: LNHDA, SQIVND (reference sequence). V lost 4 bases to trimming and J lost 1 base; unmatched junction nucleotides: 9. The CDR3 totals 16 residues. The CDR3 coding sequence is TGTGCCAGTAGTAAGATCCGGGACAGAAGCCAAGAGACCCAGTACTTC. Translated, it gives CASSKIRDRSQETQYF.

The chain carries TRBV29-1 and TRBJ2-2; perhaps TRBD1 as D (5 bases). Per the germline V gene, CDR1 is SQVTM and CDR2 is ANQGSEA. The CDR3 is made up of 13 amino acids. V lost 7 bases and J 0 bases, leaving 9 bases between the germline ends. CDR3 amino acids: CSAATANTGELFF. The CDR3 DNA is TGCAGCGCCGCGACAGCGAACACCGGGGAGCTGTTTTTT.

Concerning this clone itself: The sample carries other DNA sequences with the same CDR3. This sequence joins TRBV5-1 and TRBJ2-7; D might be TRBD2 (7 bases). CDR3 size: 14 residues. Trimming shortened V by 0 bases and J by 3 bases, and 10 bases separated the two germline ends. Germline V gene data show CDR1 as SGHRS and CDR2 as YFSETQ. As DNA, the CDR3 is TGCGCCAGCAGCTTGGGGGGGGGCAGCTACGAGCAGTACTTC. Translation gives CASSLGGGSYEQYF.

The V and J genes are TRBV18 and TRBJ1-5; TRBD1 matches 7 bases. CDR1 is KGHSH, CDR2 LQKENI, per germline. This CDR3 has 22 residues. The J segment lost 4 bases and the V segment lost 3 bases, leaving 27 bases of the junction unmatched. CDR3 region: CASSPFHLMQGGSNRANQPQHF. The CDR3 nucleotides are TGTGCCAGCTCACCGTTTCACCTCATGCAGGGGGGTTCGAATCGGGCGAATCAGCCCCAGCATTTT.

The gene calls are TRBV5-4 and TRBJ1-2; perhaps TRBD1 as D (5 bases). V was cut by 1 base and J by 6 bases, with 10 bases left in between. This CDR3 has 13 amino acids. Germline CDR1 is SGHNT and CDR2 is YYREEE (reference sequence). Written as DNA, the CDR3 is TGTGCCAGCAGCTTGTACGGAGGGGATGGCTACACCTTC. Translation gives CASSLYGGDGYTF.

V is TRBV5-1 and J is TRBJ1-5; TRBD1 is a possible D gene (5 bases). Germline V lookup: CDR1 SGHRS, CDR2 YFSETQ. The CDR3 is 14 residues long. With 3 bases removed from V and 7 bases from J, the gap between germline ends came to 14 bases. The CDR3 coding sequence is TGCGCCAGCAGCTGGGGGGGATTTGACCAGCCCCAGCATTTT. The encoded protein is CASSWGGFDQPQHF. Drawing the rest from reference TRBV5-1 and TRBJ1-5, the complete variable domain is KAGVTQTPRYLIKTRGQQVTLSCSPISGHRSVSWYQQTPGQGLQFLFEYFSETQRNKGNFPGRFSGRQFSNSRSEMNVSTLELGDSALYLCASSWGGFDQPQHFGDGTRLSIL.

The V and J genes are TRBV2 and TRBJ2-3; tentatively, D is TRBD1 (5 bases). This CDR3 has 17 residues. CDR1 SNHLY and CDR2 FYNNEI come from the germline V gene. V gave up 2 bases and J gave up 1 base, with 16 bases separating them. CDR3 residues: CASSERTPGAGTDTQYF. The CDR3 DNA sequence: TGTGCCAGCAGTGAACGGACCCCTGGGGCTGGCACAGATACGCAGTATTTT. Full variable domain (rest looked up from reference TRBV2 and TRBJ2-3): EPEVTQTPSHQVTQMGQEVILRCVPISNHLYFYWYRQILGQKVEFLVSFYNNEISEKSEIFDDQFSVERPDGSNFTLKIRSTKLEDSAMYFCASSERTPGAGTDTQYFGPGTRLTVL.

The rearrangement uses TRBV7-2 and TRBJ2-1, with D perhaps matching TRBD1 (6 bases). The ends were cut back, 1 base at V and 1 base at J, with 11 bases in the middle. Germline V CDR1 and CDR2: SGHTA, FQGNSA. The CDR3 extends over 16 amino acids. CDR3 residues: CASSLEARGSYNEQFF. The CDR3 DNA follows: TGTGCCAGCAGCTTAGAGGCCAGGGGTTCCTACAATGAGCAGTTCTTC.

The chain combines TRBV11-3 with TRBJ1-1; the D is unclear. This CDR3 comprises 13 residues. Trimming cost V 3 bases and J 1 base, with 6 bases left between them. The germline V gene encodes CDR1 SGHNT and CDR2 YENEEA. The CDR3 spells CASSLGPNTEAFF. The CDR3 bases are TGTGCCAGCAGCTTGGGCCCGAACACTGAAGCTTTCTTT. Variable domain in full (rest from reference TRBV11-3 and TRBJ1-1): EAGVVQSPRYKIIEKKQPVAFWCNPISGHNTLYWYLQNLGQGPELLIRYENEEAVDDSQLPKDRFSAERLKGVDSTLKIQPAELGDSAVYLCASSLGPNTEAFFGQGTRLTVV.

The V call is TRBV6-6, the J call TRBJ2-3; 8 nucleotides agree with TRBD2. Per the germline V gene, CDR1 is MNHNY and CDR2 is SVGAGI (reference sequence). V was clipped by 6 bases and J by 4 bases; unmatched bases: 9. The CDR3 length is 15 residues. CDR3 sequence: CASSEELAVPDTQYF. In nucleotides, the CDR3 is TGTGCCAGCAGCGAAGAACTAGCGGTTCCAGATACGCAGTATTTT.

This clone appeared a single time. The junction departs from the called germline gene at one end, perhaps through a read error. CDR3 nucleotides: TGTTCCAGCAGCTTCTTAGCGGGAGTCCGAGATACGCAGTATTTT. It is translated as CSSSFLAGVRDTQYF. This chain uses TRBV7-9 with TRBJ2-3; 9 bases map to TRBD2. The CDR3 totals 15 residues. Germline CDR1 SEHNR, CDR2 FQNEAQ (reference sequence).

The chain's CDR3 is CASSRAGTSGRDEQFF. In DNA form, the CDR3 reads TGTGCCAGCAGCCGGGCCGGGACTAGCGGGCGCGATGAGCAGTTCTTC. J is TRBJ2-1 and V is TRBV7-8; 12 bases fit TRBD2. With 5 bases clipped from V and 8 bases from J, the junction kept 10 bases outside the gene matches. Germline CDR1 reads SGHVS; CDR2 reads FQNEAQ. This CDR3 contains 16 residues.

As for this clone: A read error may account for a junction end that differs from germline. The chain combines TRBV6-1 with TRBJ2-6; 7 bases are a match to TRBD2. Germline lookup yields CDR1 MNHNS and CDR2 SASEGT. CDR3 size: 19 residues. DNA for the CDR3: TGTGCCAGCAGTGAACTCGCTAGCGGAATCGGCTCTGGGGCCAACGGCCTGACTTTC. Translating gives CASSELASGIGSGANGLTF.

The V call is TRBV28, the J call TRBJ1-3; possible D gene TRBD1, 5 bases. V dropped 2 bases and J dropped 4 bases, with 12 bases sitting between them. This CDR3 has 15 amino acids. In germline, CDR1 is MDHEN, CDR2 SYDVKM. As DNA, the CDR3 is TGTGCCAGCAGTTTAGGGGGGAATGGAGGAAACACCATATATTTT. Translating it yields CASSLGGNGGNTIYF.

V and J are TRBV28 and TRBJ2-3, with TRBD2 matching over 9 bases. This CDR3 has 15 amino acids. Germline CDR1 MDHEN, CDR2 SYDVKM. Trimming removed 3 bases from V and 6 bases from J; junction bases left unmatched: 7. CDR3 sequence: CASSLVGLALDTQYF. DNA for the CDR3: TGTGCCAGCAGTTTGGTCGGACTAGCGCTCGATACGCAGTATTTT.

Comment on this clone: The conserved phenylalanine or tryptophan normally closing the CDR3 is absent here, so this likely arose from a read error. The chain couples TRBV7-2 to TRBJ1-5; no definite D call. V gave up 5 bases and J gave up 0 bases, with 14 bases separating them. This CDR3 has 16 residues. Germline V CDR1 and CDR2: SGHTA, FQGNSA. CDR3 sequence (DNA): TGTGCCAGCAGCCCACGATCGGGTTTTAGCAATCAGCCCCAGCATCTT. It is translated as CASSPRSGFSNQPQHL.